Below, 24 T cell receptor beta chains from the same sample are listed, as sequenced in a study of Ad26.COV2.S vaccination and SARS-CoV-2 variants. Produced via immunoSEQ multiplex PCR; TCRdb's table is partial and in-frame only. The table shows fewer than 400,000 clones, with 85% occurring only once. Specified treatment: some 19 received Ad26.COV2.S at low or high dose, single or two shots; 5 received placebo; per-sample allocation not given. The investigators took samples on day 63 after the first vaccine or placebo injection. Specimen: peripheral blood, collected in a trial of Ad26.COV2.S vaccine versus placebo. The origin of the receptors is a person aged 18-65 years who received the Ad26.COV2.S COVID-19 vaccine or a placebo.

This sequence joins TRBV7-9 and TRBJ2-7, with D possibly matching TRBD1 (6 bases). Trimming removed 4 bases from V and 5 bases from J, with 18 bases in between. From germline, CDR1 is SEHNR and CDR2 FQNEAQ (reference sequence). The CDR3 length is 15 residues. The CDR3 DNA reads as TGTGCCAGCAGCTCGGCCACAGGGATATTTGACGAGCAGTACTTC. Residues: CASSSATGIFDEQYF. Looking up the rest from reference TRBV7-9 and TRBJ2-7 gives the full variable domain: DTGVSQNPRHKITKRGQNVTFRCDPISEHNRLYWYRQTLGQGPEFLTYFQNEAQLEKSRLLSDRFSAERPKGSFSTLEIQRTEQGDSAMYLCASSSATGIFDEQYFGPGTRLTVT.

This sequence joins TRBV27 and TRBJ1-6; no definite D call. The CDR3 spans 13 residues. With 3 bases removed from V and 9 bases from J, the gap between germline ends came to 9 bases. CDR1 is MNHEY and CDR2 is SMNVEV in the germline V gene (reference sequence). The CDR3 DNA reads TGTGCCAGCAGTTTCCTCGAGGGTTCACCCCTCCACTTT. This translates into CASSFLEGSPLHF.

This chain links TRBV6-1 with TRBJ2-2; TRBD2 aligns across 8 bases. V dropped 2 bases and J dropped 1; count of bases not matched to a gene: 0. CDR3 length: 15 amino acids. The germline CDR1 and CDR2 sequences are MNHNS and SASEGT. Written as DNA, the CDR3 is TGTGCCAGCAGTGAACTAGCGGGGAACACCGGGGAGCTGTTTTTT. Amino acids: CASSELAGNTGELFF.

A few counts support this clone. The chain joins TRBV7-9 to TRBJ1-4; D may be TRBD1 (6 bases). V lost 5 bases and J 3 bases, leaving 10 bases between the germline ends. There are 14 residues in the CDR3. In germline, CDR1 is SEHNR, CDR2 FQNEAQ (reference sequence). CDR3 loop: CASSLGQSNEKLFF. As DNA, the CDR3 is TGTGCCAGCAGCCTAGGACAGTCTAATGAAAAACTGTTTTTT.

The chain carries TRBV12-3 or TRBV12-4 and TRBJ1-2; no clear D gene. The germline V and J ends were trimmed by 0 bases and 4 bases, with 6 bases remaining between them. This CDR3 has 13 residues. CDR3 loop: CASSLAWGYGYTF. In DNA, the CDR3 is TGTGCCAGCAGTTTAGCTTGGGGCTATGGCTACACCTTC.

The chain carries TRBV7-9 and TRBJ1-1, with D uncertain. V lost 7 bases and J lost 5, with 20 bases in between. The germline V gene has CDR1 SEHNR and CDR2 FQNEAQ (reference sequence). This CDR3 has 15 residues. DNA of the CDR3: TGTGCCAGCACGGTCATAAGAACAGTGTCGACTGAAGCTTTCTTT. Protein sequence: CASTVIRTVSTEAFF.

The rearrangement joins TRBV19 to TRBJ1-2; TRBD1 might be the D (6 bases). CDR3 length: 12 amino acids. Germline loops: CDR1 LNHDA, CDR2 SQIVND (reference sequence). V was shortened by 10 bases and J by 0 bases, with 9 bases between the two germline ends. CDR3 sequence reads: CATTGTNYGYTF. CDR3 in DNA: TGTGCCACTACAGGGACTAACTATGGCTACACCTTC. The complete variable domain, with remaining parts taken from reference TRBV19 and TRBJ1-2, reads DGGITQSPKYLFRKEGQNVTLSCEQNLNHDAMYWYRQDPGQGLRLIYYSQIVNDFQKGDIAEGYSVSREKKESFPLTVTSAQKNPTAFYLCATTGTNYGYTFGSGTRLTVV.

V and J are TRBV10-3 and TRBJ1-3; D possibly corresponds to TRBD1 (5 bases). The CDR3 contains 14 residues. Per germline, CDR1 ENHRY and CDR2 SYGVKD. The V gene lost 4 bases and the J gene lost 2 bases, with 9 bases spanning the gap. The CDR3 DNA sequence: TGTGCCATCAGTGCAGTAGGGGCTGGAAACACCATATATTTT. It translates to CAISAVGAGNTIYF.

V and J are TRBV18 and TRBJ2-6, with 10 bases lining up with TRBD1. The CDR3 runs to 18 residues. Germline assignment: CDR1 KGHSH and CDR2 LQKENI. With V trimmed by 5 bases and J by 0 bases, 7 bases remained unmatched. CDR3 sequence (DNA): TGTGCCAGCTCATCTACCGGGACAGGGGCCTCTGGGGCCAACGTCCTGACTTTC. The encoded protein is CASSSTGTGASGANVLTF.

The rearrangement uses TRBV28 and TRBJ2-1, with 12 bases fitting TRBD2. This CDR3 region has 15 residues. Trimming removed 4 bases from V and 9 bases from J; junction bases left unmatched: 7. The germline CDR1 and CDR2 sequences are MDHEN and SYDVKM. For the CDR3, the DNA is TGTGCCAGCAGTTCCCTAGCGGGGGGGCCGGGTGAGCAGTTCTTC. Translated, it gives CASSSLAGGPGEQFF.

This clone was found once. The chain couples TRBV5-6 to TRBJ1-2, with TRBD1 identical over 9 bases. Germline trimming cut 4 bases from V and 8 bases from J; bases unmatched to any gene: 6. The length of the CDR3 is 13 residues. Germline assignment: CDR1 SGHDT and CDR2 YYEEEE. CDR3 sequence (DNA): TGTGCCAGCAGCGTAGGGACAGGGTACGGCTACACCTTC. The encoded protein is CASSVGTGYGYTF. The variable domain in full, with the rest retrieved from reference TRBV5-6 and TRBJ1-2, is DAGVTQSPTHLIKTRGQQVTLRCSPKSGHDTVSWYQQALGQGPQFIFQYYEEEERQRGNFPDRFSGHQFPNYSSELNVNALLLGDSALYLCASSVGTGYGYTFGSGTRLTVV.

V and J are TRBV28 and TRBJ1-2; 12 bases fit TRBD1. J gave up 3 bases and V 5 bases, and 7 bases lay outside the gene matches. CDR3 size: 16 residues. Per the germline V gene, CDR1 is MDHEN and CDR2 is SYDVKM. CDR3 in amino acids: CASSIRDRGPDYGYTF. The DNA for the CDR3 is TGTGCCAGCAGTATCCGGGACAGGGGGCCGGACTATGGCTACACCTTC.

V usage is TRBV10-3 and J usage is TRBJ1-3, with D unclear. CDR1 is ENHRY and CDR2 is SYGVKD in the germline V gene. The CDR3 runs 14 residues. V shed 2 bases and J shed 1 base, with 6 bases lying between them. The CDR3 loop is CAISETESGNTIYF. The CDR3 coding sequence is TGTGCCATCAGTGAGACGGAATCTGGAAACACCATATATTTT.

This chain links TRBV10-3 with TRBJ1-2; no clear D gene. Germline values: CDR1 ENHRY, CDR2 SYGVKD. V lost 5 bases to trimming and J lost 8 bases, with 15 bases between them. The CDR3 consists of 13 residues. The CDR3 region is CAISLELRGGYTF. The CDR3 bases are TGTGCCATCAGTTTGGAGCTCCGAGGGGGCTACACCTTC.

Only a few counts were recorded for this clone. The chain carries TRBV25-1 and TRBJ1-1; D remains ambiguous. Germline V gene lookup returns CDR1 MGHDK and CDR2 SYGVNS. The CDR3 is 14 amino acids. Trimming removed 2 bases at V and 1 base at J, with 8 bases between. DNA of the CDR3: TGTGCCAGCAGTGAAATGAGGGAGAACACTGAAGCTTTCTTT. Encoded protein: CASSEMRENTEAFF.

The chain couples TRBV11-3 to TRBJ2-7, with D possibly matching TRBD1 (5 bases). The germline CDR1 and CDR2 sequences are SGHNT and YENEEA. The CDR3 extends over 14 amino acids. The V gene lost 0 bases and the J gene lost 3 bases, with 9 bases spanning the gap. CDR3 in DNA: TGTGCCAGCAGCTTAGATTTAACAGGCTACGAGCAGTACTTC. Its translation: CASSLDLTGYEQYF.

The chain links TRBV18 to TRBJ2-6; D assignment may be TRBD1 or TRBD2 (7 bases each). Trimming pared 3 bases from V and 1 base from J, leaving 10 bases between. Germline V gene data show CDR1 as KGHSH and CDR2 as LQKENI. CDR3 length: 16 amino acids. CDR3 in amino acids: CASSPQGGSGANVLTF. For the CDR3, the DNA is TGTGCCAGCTCACCTCAGGGGGGGTCTGGGGCCAACGTCCTGACTTTC. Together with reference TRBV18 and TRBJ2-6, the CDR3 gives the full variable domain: NAGVMQNPRHLVRRRGQEARLRCSPMKGHSHVYWYRQLPEEGLKFMVYLQKENIIDESGMPKERFSAEFPKEGPSILRIQQVVRGDSAAYFCASSPQGGSGANVLTFGAGSRLTVL.

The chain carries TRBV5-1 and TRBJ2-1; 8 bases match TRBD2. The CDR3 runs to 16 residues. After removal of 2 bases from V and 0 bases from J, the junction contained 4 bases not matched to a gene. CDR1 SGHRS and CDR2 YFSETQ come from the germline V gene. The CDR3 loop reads CASSLGGGLSYNEQFF. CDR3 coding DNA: TGCGCCAGCAGCTTAGGCGGGGGGCTCTCCTACAATGAGCAGTTCTTC.

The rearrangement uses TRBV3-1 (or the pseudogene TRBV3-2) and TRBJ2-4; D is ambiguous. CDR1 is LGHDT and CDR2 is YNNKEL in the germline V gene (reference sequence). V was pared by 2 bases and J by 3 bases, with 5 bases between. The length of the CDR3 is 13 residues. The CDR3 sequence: CASSQWHKNIQYF. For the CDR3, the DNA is TGTGCCAGCAGCCAATGGCACAAAAACATTCAGTACTTC.

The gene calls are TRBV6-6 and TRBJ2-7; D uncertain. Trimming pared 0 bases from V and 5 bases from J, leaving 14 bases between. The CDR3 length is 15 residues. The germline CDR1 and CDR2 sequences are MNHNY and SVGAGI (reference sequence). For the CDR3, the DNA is TGTGCCAGCAGTTACTCTGGGGAAGGGATCCACGAGCAGTACTTC. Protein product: CASSYSGEGIHEQYF.

The CDR3 is CASSLILGSNTEAFF. As DNA, the CDR3 is TGTGCCAGCAGCTTAATTCTGGGCTCGAACACTGAAGCTTTCTTT. The V gene is TRBV7-8, the J gene TRBJ1-1; D ambiguous. Per the germline V gene, CDR1 is SGHVS and CDR2 is FQNEAQ. The CDR3 covers 15 residues. The V end was cut by 2 bases, the J end by 1 base, with 11 bases between.

The CDR3 sequence: CSASSPGPDYEQYF. DNA of the CDR3: TGCAGTGCTAGTTCTCCCGGGCCCGACTACGAGCAGTACTTC. The V gene is TRBV20-1, the J gene TRBJ2-7, with D unclear. V lost 3 bases and J 3 bases, leaving 15 bases between the germline ends. The CDR3 totals 14 residues. Germline V lookup: CDR1 DFQATT, CDR2 SNEGSKA (reference sequence).

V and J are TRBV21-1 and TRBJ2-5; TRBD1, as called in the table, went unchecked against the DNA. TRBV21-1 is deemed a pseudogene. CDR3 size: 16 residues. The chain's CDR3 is CASSKAPGRGLETQYF. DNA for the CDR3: TGTGCCAGCAGCAAAGCGCCGGGCAGGGGGCTGGAGACCCAGTACTTC.

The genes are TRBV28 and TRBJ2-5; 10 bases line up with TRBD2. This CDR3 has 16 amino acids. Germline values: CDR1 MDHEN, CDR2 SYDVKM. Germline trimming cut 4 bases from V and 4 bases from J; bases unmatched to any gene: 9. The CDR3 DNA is TGTGCCAGCAGTTCGCCAGCTAGCGGGGGAGGAGAGACCCAGTACTTC. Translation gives CASSSPASGGGETQYF.